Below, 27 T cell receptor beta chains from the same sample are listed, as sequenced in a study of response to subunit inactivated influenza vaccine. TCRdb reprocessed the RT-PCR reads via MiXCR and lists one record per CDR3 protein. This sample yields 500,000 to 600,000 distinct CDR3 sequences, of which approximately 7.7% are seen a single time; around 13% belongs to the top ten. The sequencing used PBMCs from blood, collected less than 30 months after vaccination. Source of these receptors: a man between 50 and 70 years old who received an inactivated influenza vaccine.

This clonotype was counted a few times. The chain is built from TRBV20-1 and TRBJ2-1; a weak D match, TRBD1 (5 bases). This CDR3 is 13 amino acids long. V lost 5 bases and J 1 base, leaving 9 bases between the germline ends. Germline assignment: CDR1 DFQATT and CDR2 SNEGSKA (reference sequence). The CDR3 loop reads CSAGRGSYNEQFF. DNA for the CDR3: TGCAGTGCTGGTAGGGGTTCCTACAATGAGCAGTTCTTC.

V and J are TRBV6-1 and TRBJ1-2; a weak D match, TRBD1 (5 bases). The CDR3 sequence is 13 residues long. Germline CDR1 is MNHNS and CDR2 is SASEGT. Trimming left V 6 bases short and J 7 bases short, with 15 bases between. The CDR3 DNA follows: TGTGCCAGCAGCCGTGGGACTTCGCGTGGCTACACCTTC. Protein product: CASSRGTSRGYTF.

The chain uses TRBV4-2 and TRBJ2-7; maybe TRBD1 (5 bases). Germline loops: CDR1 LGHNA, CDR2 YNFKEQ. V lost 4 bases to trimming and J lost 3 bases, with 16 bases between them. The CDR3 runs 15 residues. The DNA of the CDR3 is TGTGCCAGCAGCCCCTCGGTAGGGCAGGGCTACGAGCAGTACTTC. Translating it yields CASSPSVGQGYEQYF.

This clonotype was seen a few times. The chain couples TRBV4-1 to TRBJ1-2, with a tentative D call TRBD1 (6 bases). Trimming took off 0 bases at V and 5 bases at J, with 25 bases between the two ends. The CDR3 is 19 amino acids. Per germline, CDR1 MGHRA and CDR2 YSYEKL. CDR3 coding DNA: TGCGCCAGCAGCCAAGATCGGGAGAGTACGGGGGGCGCATCGTATGGCTACACCTTC. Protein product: CASSQDRESTGGASYGYTF.

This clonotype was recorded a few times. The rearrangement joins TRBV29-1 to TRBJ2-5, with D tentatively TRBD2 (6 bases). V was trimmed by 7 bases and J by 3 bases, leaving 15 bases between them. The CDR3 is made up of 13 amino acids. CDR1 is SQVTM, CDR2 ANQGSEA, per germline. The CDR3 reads CSALSGEKETQYF. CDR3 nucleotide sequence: TGCAGCGCCCTCTCGGGAGAGAAAGAGACCCAGTACTTC.

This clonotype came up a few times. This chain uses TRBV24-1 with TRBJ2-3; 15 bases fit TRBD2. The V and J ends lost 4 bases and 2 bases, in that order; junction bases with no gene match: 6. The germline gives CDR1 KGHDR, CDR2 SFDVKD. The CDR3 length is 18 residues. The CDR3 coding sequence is TGTGCCACCAGTGACTCCGGGACTAGCGGGGGGTACACAGATACGCAGTATTTT. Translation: CATSDSGTSGGYTDTQYF.

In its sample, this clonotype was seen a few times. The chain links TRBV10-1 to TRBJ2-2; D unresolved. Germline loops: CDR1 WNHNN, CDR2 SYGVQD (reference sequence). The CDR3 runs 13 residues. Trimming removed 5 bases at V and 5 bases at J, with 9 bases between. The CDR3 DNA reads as TGCGCCAGCAGTAAGGGATATACCGGGGAGCTGTTTTTT. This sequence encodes CASSKGYTGELFF.

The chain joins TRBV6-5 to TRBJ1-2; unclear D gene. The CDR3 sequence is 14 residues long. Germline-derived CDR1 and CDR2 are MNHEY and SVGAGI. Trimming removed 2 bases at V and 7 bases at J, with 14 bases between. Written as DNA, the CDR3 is TGTGCCAGCAGTTACATAGGGCAGACGGGTGGCTACACCTTC. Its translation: CASSYIGQTGGYTF.

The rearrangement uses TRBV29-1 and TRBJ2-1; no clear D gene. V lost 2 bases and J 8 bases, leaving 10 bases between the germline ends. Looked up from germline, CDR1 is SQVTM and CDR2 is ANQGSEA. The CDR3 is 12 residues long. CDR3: CSVENYQDEQFF. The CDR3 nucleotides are TGCAGCGTTGAAAACTACCAGGATGAGCAGTTCTTC.

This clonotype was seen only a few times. CDR3 coding DNA: TGCGCCAGCATCTCGCCCGCGAACACCGGGGAGCTGTTTTTT. Its protein is CASISPANTGELFF. This chain links TRBV5-1 with TRBJ2-2, with D unclear. Germline assignment: CDR1 SGHRS and CDR2 YFSETQ. The CDR3 covers 14 residues. Trimming took off 6 bases at V and 0 bases at J, with 9 bases between the two ends.

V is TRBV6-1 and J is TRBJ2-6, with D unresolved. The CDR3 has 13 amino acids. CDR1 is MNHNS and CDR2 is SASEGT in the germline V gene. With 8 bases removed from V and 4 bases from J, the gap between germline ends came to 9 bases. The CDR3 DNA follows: TGTGCCAGCCTTCACGCGGGGGCCAACGTCCTGACTTTC. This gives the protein CASLHAGANVLTF.

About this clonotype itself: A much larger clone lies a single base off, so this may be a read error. The CDR3 region is CASSKTWNTVGNEQFF. CDR3 nucleotide sequence: TGCGCCAGCAGTAAAACCTGGAACACTGTAGGCAATGAGCAGTTCTTC. V gene TRBV10-2 combines with J gene TRBJ2-1; D not resolved. The CDR3 consists of 16 residues. Deletions cut 5 bases from V and 6 bases from J, with 20 bases between. Per germline, CDR1 WSHSY and CDR2 SAAADI.

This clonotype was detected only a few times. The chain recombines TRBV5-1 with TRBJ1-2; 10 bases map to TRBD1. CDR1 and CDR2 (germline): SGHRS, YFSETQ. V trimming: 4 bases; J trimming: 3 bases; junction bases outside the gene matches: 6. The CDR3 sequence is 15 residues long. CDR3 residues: CASSPRQGADYGYTF. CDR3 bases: TGCGCCAGCAGCCCCAGACAGGGGGCTGACTATGGCTACACCTTC. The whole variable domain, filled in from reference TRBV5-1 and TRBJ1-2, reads KAGVTQTPRYLIKTRGQQVTLSCSPISGHRSVSWYQQTPGQGLQFLFEYFSETQRNKGNFPGRFSGRQFSNSRSEMNVSTLELGDSALYLCASSPRQGADYGYTFGSGTRLTVV.

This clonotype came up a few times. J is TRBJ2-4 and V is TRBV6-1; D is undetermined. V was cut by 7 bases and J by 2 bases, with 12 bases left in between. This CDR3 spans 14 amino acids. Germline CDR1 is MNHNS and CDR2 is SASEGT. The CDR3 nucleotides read TGTGCCAGCACCCAAAGGGAAACCAAAAACATTCAGTACTTC. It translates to CASTQRETKNIQYF.

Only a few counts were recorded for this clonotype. CDR3 coding DNA: TGTGCCAGCAAACTGGACAGGGCGAACACTGAAGCTTTCTTT. This encodes CASKLDRANTEAFF. The J gene is TRBJ1-1, the V gene TRBV2; TRBD1 agrees at 8 bases. The germline V gene has CDR1 SNHLY and CDR2 FYNNEI. The CDR3 is 14 amino acids. V lost 7 bases, J lost 1 base, and 5 bases stayed unmatched.

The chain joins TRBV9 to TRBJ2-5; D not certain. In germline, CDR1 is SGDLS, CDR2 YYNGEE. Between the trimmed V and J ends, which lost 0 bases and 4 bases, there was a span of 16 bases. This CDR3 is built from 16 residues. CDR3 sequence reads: CASSVALGPPVETQYF. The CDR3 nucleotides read TGTGCCAGCAGCGTAGCGCTAGGCCCCCCGGTAGAGACCCAGTACTTC.

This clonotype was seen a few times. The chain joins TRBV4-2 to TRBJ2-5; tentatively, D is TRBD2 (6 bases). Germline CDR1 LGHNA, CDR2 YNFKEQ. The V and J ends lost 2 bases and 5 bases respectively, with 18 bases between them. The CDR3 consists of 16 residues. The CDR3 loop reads CASSQKETGGRETQYF. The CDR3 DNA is TGTGCCAGCAGCCAAAAAGAAACCGGGGGAAGGGAGACCCAGTACTTC.

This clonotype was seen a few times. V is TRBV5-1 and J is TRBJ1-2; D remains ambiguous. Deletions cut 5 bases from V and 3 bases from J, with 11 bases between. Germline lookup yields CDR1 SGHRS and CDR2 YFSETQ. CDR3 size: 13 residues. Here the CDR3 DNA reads TGCGCCAGCAGTAACGGGCCTCACTATGGCTACACCTTC. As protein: CASSNGPHYGYTF.

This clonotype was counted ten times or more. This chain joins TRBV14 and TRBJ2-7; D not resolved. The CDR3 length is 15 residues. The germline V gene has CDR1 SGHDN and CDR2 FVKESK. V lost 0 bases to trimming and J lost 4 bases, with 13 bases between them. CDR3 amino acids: CASSQDLGVWYEQYF. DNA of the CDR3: TGTGCCAGCAGCCAAGATCTTGGGGTTTGGTACGAGCAGTACTTC.

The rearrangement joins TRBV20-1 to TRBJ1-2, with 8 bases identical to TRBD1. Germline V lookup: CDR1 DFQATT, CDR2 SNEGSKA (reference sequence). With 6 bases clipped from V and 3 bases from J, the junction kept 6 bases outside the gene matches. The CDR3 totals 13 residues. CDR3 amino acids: CSASTGGDYGYTF. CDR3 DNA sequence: TGCAGTGCGTCTACAGGGGGGGACTATGGCTACACCTTC.

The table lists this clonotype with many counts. The chain's CDR3 is CASSLYPVNYGYTF. The CDR3 DNA is TGTGCCAGCAGTTTATACCCGGTTAACTATGGCTACACCTTC. The chain couples TRBV28 to TRBJ1-2, with unresolved D. CDR1 and CDR2 (germline): MDHEN, SYDVKM. V shed 1 base and J shed 1 base, with 7 bases lying between them. The CDR3 is made up of 14 amino acids.

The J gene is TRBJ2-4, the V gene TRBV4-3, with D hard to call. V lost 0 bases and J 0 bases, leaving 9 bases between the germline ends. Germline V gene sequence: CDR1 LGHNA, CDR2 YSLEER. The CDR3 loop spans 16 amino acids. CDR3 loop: CASSQDVGLAKNIQYF. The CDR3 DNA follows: TGCGCCAGCAGCCAAGATGTAGGTCTAGCCAAAAACATTCAGTACTTC.

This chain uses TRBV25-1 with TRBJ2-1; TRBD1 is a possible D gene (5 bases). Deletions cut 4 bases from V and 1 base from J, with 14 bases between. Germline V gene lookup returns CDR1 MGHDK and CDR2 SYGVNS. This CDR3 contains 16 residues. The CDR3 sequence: CASSAHRFSSYNEQFF. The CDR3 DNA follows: TGTGCCAGCAGTGCCCACAGGTTTAGTTCCTACAATGAGCAGTTCTTC.

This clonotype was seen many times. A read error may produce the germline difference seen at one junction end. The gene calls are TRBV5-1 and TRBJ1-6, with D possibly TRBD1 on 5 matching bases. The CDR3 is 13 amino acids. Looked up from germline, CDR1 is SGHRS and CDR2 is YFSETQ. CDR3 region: CASSLGGDSPLHF. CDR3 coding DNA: TGTGCCAGCAGTTTAGGAGGGGATTCACCCCTCCACTTT.

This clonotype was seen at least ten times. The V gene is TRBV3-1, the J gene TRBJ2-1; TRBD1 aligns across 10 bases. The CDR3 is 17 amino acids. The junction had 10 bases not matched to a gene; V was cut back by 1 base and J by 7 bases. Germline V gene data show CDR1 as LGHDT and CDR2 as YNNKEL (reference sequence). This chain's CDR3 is CASSQGQGAIIGNEQFF. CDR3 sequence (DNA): TGTGCCAGCAGCCAAGGACAGGGGGCGATAATTGGGAATGAGCAGTTCTTC.

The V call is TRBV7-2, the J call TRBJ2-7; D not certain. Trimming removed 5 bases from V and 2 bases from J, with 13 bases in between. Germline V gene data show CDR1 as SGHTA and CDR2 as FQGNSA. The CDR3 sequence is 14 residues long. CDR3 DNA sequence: TGTGCCAGCAGCCCCGTAGTGTTGGCCTACGAGCAGTACTTC. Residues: CASSPVVLAYEQYF.

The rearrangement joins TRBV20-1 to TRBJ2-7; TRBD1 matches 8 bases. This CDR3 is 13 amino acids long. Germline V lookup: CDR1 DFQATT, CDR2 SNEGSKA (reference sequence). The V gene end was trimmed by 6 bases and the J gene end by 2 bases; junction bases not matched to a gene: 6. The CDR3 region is CSATGGFPYEQYF. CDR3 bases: TGCAGTGCCACAGGGGGTTTCCCCTACGAGCAGTACTTC.